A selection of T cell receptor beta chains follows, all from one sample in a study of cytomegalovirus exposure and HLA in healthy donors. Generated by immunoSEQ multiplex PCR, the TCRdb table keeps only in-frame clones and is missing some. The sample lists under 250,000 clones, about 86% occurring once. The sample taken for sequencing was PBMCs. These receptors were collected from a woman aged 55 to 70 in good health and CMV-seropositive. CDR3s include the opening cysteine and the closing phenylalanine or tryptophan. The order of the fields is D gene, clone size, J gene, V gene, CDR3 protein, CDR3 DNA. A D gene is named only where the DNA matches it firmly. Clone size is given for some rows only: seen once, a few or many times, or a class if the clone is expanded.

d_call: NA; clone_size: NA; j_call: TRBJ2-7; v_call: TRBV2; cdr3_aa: CASSLGPFYEQYF; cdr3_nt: TGTGCCAGCAGCCTTGGGCCCTTCTACGAGCAGTACTTC
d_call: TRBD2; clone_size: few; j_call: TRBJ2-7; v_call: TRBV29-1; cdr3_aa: CSVVQRDRPYEQYF; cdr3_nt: TGCAGCGTAGTTCAGCGGGACCGTCCCTACGAGCAGTACTTC
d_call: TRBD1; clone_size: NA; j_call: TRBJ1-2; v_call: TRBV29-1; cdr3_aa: CSVEDTSGQGGYTF; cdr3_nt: TGCAGCGTTGAAGACACGAGCGGACAGGGTGGGTACACCTTC
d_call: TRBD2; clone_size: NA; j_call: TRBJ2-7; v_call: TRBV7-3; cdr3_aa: CASSLMGLGTGYEQYF; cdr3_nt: TGTGCCAGCAGCTTAATGGGACTAGGAACGGGGTACGAGCAGTACTTC
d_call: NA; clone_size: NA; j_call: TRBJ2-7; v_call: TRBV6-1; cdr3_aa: CASSVVRGDEQYF; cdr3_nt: TGTGCCAGCAGTGTAGTCAGGGGCGACGAGCAGTACTTC
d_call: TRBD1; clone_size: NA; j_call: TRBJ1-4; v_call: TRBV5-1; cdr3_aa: CASSPEWGQGGEKLFF; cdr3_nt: TGCGCCAGCAGCCCCGAGTGGGGGCAGGGGGGCGAAAAACTGTTTTTT
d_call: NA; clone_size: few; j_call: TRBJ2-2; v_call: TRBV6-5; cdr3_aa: CASGGITGELFF; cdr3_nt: TGTGCCAGCGGAGGGATCACCGGGGAGCTGTTTTTT
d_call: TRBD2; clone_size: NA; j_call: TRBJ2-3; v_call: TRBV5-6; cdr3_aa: CASSLLAESGTDTQYF; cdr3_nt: TGTGCCAGCAGCTTACTAGCGGAATCTGGCACAGATACGCAGTATTTT
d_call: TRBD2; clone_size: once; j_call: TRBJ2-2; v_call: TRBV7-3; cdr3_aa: CASSPGLGGELFF; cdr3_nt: TGTGCCAGCAGCCCTGGACTAGGCGGGGAGCTGTTTTTT
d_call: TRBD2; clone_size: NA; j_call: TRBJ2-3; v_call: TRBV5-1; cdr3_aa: CASSSPGLATDTQYF; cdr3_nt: TGCGCCAGCAGCTCTCCGGGACTAGCCACAGATACGCAGTATTTT
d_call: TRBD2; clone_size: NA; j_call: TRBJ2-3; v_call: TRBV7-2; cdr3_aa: CASSRRAGGTDTQYF; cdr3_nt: TGTGCCAGCAGCCGGCGAGCGGGAGGCACAGATACGCAGTATTTT
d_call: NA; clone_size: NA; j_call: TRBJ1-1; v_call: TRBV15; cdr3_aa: CATSSIYTDEAFF; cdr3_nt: TGTGCCACCAGCAGTATCTACACAGATGAAGCTTTCTTT
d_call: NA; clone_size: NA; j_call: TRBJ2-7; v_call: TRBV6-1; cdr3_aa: CASSEVGGRDEQYF; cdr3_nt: TGTGCCAGCAGTGAAGTTGGAGGGCGGGACGAGCAGTACTTC
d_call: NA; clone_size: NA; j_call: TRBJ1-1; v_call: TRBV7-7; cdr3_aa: CASSPIGQGNTEAFF; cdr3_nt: TGTGCCAGCAGCCCCATCGGGCAGGGGAACACTGAAGCTTTCTTT
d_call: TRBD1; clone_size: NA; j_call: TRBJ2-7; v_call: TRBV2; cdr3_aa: CASHRQGGHEQYF; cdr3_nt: TGTGCCAGCCATCGACAGGGGGGCCACGAGCAGTACTTC
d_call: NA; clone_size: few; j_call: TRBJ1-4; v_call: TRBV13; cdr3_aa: CASSYALGVEKLFF; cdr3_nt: TGTGCCAGCAGCTACGCCCTCGGGGTTGAAAAACTGTTTTTT
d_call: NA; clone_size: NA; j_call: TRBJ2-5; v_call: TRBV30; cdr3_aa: CAWTRLQETQYF; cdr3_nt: TGTGCCTGGACCAGACTCCAAGAGACCCAGTACTTC
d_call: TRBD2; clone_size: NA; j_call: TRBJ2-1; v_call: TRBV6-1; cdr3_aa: CASRTGTSVYNEQFF; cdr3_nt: TGTGCCAGCAGGACCGGGACTAGCGTATACAATGAGCAGTTCTTC
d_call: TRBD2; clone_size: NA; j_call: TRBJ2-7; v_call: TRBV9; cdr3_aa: CASSPGGGSVYEQYF; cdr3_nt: TGTGCCAGCAGCCCGGGAGGGGGGTCTGTCTACGAGCAGTACTTC
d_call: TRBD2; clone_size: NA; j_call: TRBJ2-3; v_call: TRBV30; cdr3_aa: CAWSATLGTSGRARTDTQYF; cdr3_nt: TGTGCCTGGAGTGCAACCCTCGGGACTAGCGGGAGGGCCCGCACAGATACGCAGTATTTT
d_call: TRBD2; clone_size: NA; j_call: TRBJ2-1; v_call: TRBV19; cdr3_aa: CASRTRTSGSYNEQFF; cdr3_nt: TGTGCCAGTAGGACTAGGACTAGCGGGAGTTACAATGAGCAGTTCTTC
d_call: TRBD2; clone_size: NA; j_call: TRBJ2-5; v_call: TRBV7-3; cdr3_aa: CASSLGGREETQYF; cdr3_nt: TGTGCCAGCAGCTTAGGCGGGAGAGAAGAGACCCAGTACTTC
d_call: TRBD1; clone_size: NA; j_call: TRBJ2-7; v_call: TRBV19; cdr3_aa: CASSGPGQGLLYEQYF; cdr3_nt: TGTGCCAGTAGTGGGCCGGGACAGGGGCTCCTATACGAGCAGTACTTC
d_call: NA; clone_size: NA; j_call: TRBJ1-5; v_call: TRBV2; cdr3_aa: CASSAQGSIHQPQHF; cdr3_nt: TGTGCCAGCAGTGCCCAGGGTAGTATCCATCAGCCCCAGCATTTT
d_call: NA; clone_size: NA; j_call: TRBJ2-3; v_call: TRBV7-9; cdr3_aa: CASSLVLTFDTDTQYF; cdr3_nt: TGTGCCAGCAGCTTAGTCCTAACGTTCGACACAGATACGCAGTATTTT
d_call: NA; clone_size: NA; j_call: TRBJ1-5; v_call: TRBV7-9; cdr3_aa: CASSLTRGVEGNQPQHF; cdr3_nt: TGTGCCAGCAGCTTAACAAGAGGGGTGGAGGGAAATCAGCCCCAGCATTTT
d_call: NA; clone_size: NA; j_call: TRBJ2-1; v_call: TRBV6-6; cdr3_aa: CASRGLRGSHYNEQFF; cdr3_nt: TGTGCCAGCAGGGGATTGAGGGGGAGCCACTACAATGAGCAGTTCTTC
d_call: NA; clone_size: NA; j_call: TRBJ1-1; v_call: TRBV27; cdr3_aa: CASSTSYPYLAFF; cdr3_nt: TGTGCCAGCAGTACCTCATACCCCTATCTCGCTTTCTTT
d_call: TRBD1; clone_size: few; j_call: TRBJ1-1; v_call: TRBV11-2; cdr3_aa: CASSPWTGMNTEAFF; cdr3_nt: TGTGCCAGCAGCCCGTGGACAGGCATGAACACTGAAGCTTTCTTT
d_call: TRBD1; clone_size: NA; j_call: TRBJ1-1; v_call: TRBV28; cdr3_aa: CASRTGGTLNTEAFF; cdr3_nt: TGTGCCAGCAGGACAGGGGGAACTTTGAACACTGAAGCTTTCTTT
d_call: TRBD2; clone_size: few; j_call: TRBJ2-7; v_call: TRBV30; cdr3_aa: CAWSVRLLAGIGEQYF; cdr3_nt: TGTGCCTGGAGTGTAAGGTTACTAGCGGGAATCGGCGAGCAGTACTTC
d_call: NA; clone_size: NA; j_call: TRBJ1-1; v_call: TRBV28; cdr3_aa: CASIQFFVGVTEAFF; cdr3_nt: TGTGCCAGTATCCAATTTTTTGTGGGCGTGACTGAAGCTTTCTTT
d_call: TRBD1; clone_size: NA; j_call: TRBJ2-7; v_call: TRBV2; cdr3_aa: CASRPGDSFGEQYF; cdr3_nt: TGTGCCAGCAGGCCCGGGGACAGCTTTGGTGAGCAGTACTTC
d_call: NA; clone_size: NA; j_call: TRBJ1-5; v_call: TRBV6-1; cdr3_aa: CASSERIYIPNPQPQHF; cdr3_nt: TGTGCCAGCAGTGAAAGAATTTACATTCCCAATCCTCAGCCCCAGCATTTT
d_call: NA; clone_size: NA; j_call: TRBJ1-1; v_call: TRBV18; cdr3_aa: CASSPRVEDPEAFF; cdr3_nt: TGTGCCAGCTCACCACGGGTAGAGGATCCTGAAGCTTTCTTT
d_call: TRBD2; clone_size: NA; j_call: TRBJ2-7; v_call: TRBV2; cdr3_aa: CASSREEVEQYF; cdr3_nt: TGTGCCAGCTCGCGGGAGGAAGTCGAGCAGTACTTC
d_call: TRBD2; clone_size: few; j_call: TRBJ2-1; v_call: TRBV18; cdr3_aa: CASSPWAAPGLAGVTSYNEQFF; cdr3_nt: TGTGCCAGCTCACCATGGGCGGCTCCGGGACTAGCGGGAGTTACCTCCTACAATGAGCAGTTCTTC
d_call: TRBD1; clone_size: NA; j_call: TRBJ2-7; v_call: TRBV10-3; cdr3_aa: CAVGQGGEREQYF; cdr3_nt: TGTGCCGTGGGACAGGGGGGTGAGCGCGAGCAGTACTTC
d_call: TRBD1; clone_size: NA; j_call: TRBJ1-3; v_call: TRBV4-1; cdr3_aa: CASSPAGTGFLNTIYF; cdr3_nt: TGCGCCAGCAGCCCAGCCGGGACAGGGTTTTTAAACACCATATATTTT
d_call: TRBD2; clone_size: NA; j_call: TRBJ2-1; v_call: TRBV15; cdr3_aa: CATSRGLAGPNEQFF; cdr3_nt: TGTGCCACCAGCCGAGGACTAGCGGGACCCAATGAGCAGTTCTTC
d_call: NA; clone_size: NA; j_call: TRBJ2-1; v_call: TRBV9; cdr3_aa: CASSVEGGHYNEQFF; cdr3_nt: TGTGCCAGCAGCGTTGAAGGGGGTCACTACAATGAGCAGTTCTTC
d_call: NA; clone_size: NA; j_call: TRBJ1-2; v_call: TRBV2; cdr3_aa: CASTGVANYGYTF; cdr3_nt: TGTGCCAGCACAGGGGTAGCTAACTATGGCTACACCTTC
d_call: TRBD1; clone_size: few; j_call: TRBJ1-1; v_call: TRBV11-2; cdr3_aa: CASSFDRAEAFF; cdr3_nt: TGTGCCAGCAGCTTCGACAGGGCTGAAGCTTTCTTT
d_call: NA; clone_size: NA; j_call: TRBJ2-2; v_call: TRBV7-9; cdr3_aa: CSSSLNRKNTGELFF; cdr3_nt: TGTTCCAGCAGCTTAAACAGGAAGAACACCGGGGAGCTGTTTTTT
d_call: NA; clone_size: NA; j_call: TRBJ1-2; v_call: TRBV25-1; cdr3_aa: CASSEYNHYGYTF; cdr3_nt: TGTGCCAGCAGTGAATATAATCACTATGGCTACACCTTC
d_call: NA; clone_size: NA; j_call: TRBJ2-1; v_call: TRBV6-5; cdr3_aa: CASSQVGEQFF; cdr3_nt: TGTGCCAGCAGTCAGGTGGGTGAGCAGTTCTTC
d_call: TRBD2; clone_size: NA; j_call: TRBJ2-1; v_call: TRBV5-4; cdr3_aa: CASSSREVPYNEQFF; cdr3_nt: TGTGCCAGCAGCTCGCGGGAGGTCCCCTACAATGAGCAGTTCTTC
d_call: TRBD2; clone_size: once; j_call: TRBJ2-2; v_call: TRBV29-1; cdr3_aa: CSGGSRNTGELFF; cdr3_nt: TGCAGTGGCGGGAGCCGGAACACCGGGGAGCTGTTTTTT